A selection of T cell receptor beta chains follows, all from one sample in a study of identical twins. TCRdb analysed the 5' RACE reads with MiXCR anew, one entry per CDR3 protein. The repertoire holds around 960,000 distinct CDR3 sequences, with around 12% as singletons. These data were likewise used in another study, on yellow fever vaccine responses in identical twins.

Sequences were obtained from PBMCs. The receptors here all came from a woman between 18 and 29 years old in good health. Both conserved end residues are part of each CDR3. Each record gives: clone size, V gene, J gene, D gene, CDR3 protein, CDR3 DNA. D genes are given only for firm matches. Not every row has a clone size; where given, it reads once, few, many or a size class.

few	TRBV9	TRBJ2-1	TRBD2	CASSVSSGGGRGEQFF	TGTGCCAGCAGCGTCAGTTCCGGGGGGGGCCGCGGTGAGCAGTTCTTC
few	TRBV3-1	TRBJ2-1	NA	CASSRPNNEQFF	TGTGCCAGCAGCCGACCCAACAATGAGCAGTTCTTC
NA	TRBV29-1	TRBJ2-2	NA	CSAAAGWGVAGELFF	TGCAGCGCGGCCGCGGGTTGGGGGGTGGCCGGGGAGCTGTTTTTT
few	TRBV14	TRBJ1-2	NA	CASAGTSYGYTF	TGTGCCAGCGCCGGGACTTCCTATGGCTACACCTTC
few	TRBV28	TRBJ2-3	TRBD2	CASNPSGSTDTQYF	TGTGCCAGCAATCCTAGCGGGAGCACAGATACGCAGTATTTT
many	TRBV4-2	TRBJ2-1	TRBD2	CASSQDSLAGYNEQFF	TGTGCCAGCAGCCAAGATTCACTAGCGGGTTACAATGAGCAGTTCTTC
NA	TRBV2	TRBJ1-1	NA	CATGAGTEAFF	TGTGCCACAGGGGCGGGTACTGAAGCTTTCTTT
NA	TRBV12-3/TRBV12-4	TRBJ2-4	NA	CASSFSRYQYF	TGTGCCAGCAGTTTTTCCCGGTATCAGTACTTC
few	TRBV25-1	TRBJ2-1	TRBD1	CASSGRGSSYNEQFF	TGTGCCAGCAGTGGCAGGGGGAGCTCCTACAATGAGCAGTTCTTC
NA	TRBV9	TRBJ2-2	NA	CASRPMDGTYPGELFF	TGTGCCAGCAGACCAATGGACGGGACCTATCCGGGGGAGCTGTTTTTT
many	TRBV6-1	TRBJ2-2	NA	CASTVRPKNTGELFF	TGTGCCAGCACGGTTCGACCGAAGAACACCGGGGAGCTGTTTTTT
NA	TRBV6-1	TRBJ2-2	TRBD2	CASMLGAGGANTGELFF	TGTGCCAGCATGCTCGGCGCGGGGGGGGCAAACACCGGGGAGCTGTTTTTT
many	TRBV6-1	TRBJ2-2	NA	CASSEDGRGELFF	TGTGCCAGCAGTGAAGATGGTAGGGGGGAGCTGTTTTTT
many	TRBV10-3	TRBJ2-7	TRBD2	CAIRDSSGTYEQYF	TGTGCCATCAGGGACTCTAGCGGAACCTACGAGCAGTACTTC
NA	TRBV6-2/TRBV6-3	TRBJ2-1	NA	CASSYFQRDGGSYNEQFF	TGTGCCAGCAGTTACTTCCAACGGGACGGGGGCTCCTACAATGAGCAGTTCTTC
NA	TRBV13	TRBJ2-3	TRBD1	CASSGTGRMGTDTQYF	TGTGCCAGCAGCGGGACAGGGAGGATGGGCACAGATACGCAGTATTTT
NA	TRBV28	TRBJ2-3	TRBD1	CASSLGAGGEDTQYF	TGTGCCAGCAGTTTGGGGGCAGGGGGCGAGGATACGCAGTATTTT